This paragraph covers one T cell receptor (beta chain) sequence. Its cognate antigen is unknown. The data were taken from a study of neurological immune-mediated disorders. A 10-nucleotide random UMI tagged transcripts in template-switch 5'RACE cDNA synthesis. Each CDR3 protein is one row after TCRdb ran MiXCR on the 5' RACE reads. The sample contains around 50,000 distinct CDR3 sequences, around 16% of which appear only once. Trimming removed 6 bases at V and 3 bases at J, with 5 bases between. This CDR3 region has 11 residues. Germline-derived CDR1 and CDR2 are MGHDK and SYGVNS. Broader study findings: None of the CDR3 amino acid sequences of expanded clones recurred across subjects, suggesting private repertoires in all groups.

What was sequenced was PBMCs. The clonotype originates from a man aged 55 to 70 in good health. The V call is TRBV25-1, the J call TRBJ2-5; D may be TRBD2 (5 bases). In DNA, the CDR3 is TGTGCCAGCAGGGAGGAAGAGACCCAGTACTTC. Translating gives CASREEETQYF.